What follows are 10 T cell receptor beta chains derived from one specimen sequenced in a study of identical twins. Each CDR3 protein is one row after TCRdb ran MiXCR on the 5' RACE reads. This sample has 400,000 to 600,000 distinct CDR3 sequences, with 20% to 25% found just once. These data are also associated with another study on yellow fever vaccine responses in identical twins.

The material sequenced was CD4+ T cells sorted from blood. The receptors were gathered from a woman aged 18-35 years in good health.

The chain links TRBV7-2 to TRBJ1-2, with D unresolved. Germline V CDR1 and CDR2: SGHTA, FQGNSA. V was pared by 6 bases and J by 6 bases, with 5 bases between. The CDR3 is 10 residues long. The DNA for the CDR3 is TGTGCCAGCAGGCGGGATGGCTACACCTTC. Translation gives CASRRDGYTF.

The chain couples TRBV6-5 to TRBJ2-7; a possible D gene is TRBD2 (6 bases). V lost 4 bases and J lost 0, with 16 bases in between. The CDR3 spans 16 residues. From germline, CDR1 is MNHEY and CDR2 SVGAGI. The DNA for the CDR3 is TGTGCCAGCAGTTCACACCTAGCGTTAAGCTCCTACGAGCAGTACTTC. Translated: CASSSHLALSSYEQYF.

This chain links TRBV20-1 with TRBJ2-1, with TRBD1 identical over 8 bases. This CDR3 comprises 14 residues. CDR1 is DFQATT, CDR2 SNEGSKA, per germline (reference sequence). Trimming at V came to 6 bases and at J to 7 bases, leaving 11 bases not matched to a gene. The CDR3 nucleotides are TGCAGTGCCCAGACGGTCAGGGGGCGAAATGAGCAGTTCTTC. Its protein is CSAQTVRGRNEQFF.

V and J are TRBV20-1 and TRBJ1-3; no definite D call. V was shortened by 1 base and J by 8 bases, with 12 bases between the two germline ends. The CDR3 covers 13 residues. Germline CDR1 DFQATT, CDR2 SNEGSKA (reference sequence). This CDR3 reads CSARVGHGDTIYF. The CDR3 DNA sequence: TGCAGTGCTAGAGTAGGGCATGGCGACACCATATATTTT.

The chain combines TRBV5-1 with TRBJ2-2; TRBD1 agrees at 7 bases. There are 15 residues in the CDR3. Losses at the gene ends were 5 bases for V and 1 base for J; bases not matched to a gene: 5. Germline V gives CDR1 SGHRS, CDR2 YFSETQ. The CDR3: CASRWDSQNTGELFF. In DNA, the CDR3 is TGCGCCAGCAGATGGGACAGCCAGAACACCGGGGAGCTGTTTTTT.

The rearrangement links TRBV18 to TRBJ2-2; 10 bases fit TRBD2. The CDR3 length is 18 residues. CDR1 is KGHSH and CDR2 is LQKENI in the germline V gene. V dropped 3 bases and J dropped 1; count of bases not matched to a gene: 8. This CDR3 reads CASSPQARLAGNTGELFF. CDR3 DNA: TGTGCCAGCTCACCCCAGGCGCGACTAGCGGGGAACACCGGGGAGCTGTTTTTT. The variable domain in full, with the rest retrieved from reference TRBV18 and TRBJ2-2, is NAGVMQNPRHLVRRRGQEARLRCSPMKGHSHVYWYRQLPEEGLKFMVYLQKENIIDESGMPKERFSAEFPKEGPSILRIQQVVRGDSAAYFCASSPQARLAGNTGELFFGEGSRLTVL.

This clonotype was seen once. The chain combines TRBV19 with TRBJ2-3; no definite D call. Trimming took 7 bases from V and 4 from J, leaving 6 bases between them. The CDR3 is made up of 11 amino acids. Per germline, CDR1 LNHDA and CDR2 SQIVND (reference sequence). DNA of the CDR3: TGTGCCAGTACCTCATCAGATACGCAGTATTTT. This encodes CASTSSDTQYF. The full variable domain, rest sourced from reference TRBV19 and TRBJ2-3, is DGGITQSPKYLFRKEGQNVTLSCEQNLNHDAMYWYRQDPGQGLRLIYYSQIVNDFQKGDIAEGYSVSREKKESFPLTVTSAQKNPTAFYLCASTSSDTQYFGPGTRLTVL.

This rearrangement joins TRBV6-5 to TRBJ1-6; no clear D gene. The CDR3 totals 16 residues. Germline CDR1 reads MNHEY; CDR2 reads SVGAGI. V was shortened by 0 bases and J by 3 bases, with 9 bases between the two germline ends. For the CDR3, the DNA is TGTGCCAGCAGTTACTCAGACACCAGCTATAATTCACCCCTCCACTTT. As protein: CASSYSDTSYNSPLHF.

The chain is built from TRBV10-2 and TRBJ1-5, with D unclear. The CDR3 is 14 residues long. V dropped 2 bases and J dropped 6 bases, with 11 bases sitting between them. CDR1 and CDR2 from the germline V gene are WSHSY and SAAADI. CDR3 sequence reads: CASSELQGFQPQHF. CDR3 DNA: TGCGCCAGCAGTGAGCTGCAAGGGTTTCAGCCCCAGCATTTT.

In this sample, this clonotype turned up many times. The CDR3 loop is CASSPQGRSYTDTQYF. The DNA of the CDR3 is TGCGCCAGCAGCCCACAGGGTAGGAGTTACACAGATACGCAGTATTTT. The rearrangement joins TRBV5-1 to TRBJ2-3, with D tentatively TRBD1 (6 bases). CDR3 length: 16 residues. Germline V gene lookup returns CDR1 SGHRS and CDR2 YFSETQ. V lost 4 bases and J lost 2, with 17 bases in between.